This TCR beta chain was retrieved from a study of long-term antiretroviral therapy in people with HIV. V gave up 4 bases and J gave up 4 bases, with 10 bases separating them. Germline loops: CDR1 GTSNPN, CDR2 SVGIG (reference sequence). The CDR3 contains 12 residues. Survey level was the resolution at which the v3.0 immunoSEQ assay ran. Sequencing used immunoSEQ multiplex PCR; TCRdb keeps in-frame clones, though not all of them. The sample records about 27,000 clones, roughly 82% being singletons. The V call is TRBV30, the J call TRBJ2-5; D is undetermined. The TCR was taken from a man aged 18-30 years with HIV. The starting material was unsorted PBMCs, obtained 0.8 years before starting antiretroviral therapy. This chain's CDR3 is CAWTPLGETQYF. CDR3 coding DNA: TGTGCCTGGACCCCCTTGGGAGAGACCCAGTACTTC.